The 21 T cell receptor beta chains below all came from one sample that was sequenced in a study of siplizumab effects on memory and regulatory T cells. Data came from immunoSEQ multiplex PCR; TCRdb stores just in-frame clones and leaves some out. The sample has approximately 94,000 clones, roughly 96% seen once. Sequenced: naive CD4+ T cells sorted from blood. The receptors were sampled from a human donor in good health.

The genes are TRBV5-5 and TRBJ2-7, with 11 bases aligning to TRBD1. The V gene's germline CDR1 is SGHKS and CDR2 YYEKEE (reference sequence). The CDR3 has 15 amino acids. V shed 4 bases and J 2 bases; nucleotides not matched to a gene: 5. CDR3 DNA: TGTGCCAGCAGCCGGGACAGGGGGACCCCCTACGAGCAGTACTTC. The encoded protein is CASSRDRGTPYEQYF.

The chain has TRBV6-5 and TRBJ1-2, with no clear D. The V and J ends lost 6 bases and 6 bases respectively, with 14 bases between them. This CDR3 has 13 amino acids. From germline, CDR1 is MNHEY and CDR2 SVGAGI. CDR3 nucleotide sequence: TGTGCCAGCAGAGAAAGGCAGATGAATGGCTACACCTTC. Translation gives CASRERQMNGYTF.

This rearrangement joins TRBV2 to TRBJ2-7, with TRBD1 as a possible D gene (5 bases). Between the trimmed V and J ends, which lost 6 bases and 2 bases, there was a span of 11 bases. The CDR3 consists of 13 residues. Per the germline V gene, CDR1 is SNHLY and CDR2 is FYNNEI. For the CDR3, the DNA is TGTGCCAGCAGGGCAGGGTACCCCTACGAGCAGTACTTC. Translating it yields CASRAGYPYEQYF. Combining the CDR3 with reference TRBV2 and TRBJ2-7 gives the whole variable domain EPEVTQTPSHQVTQMGQEVILRCVPISNHLYFYWYRQILGQKVEFLVSFYNNEISEKSEIFDDQFSVERPDGSNFTLKIRSTKLEDSAMYFCASRAGYPYEQYFGPGTRLTVT.

The rearrangement uses TRBV13 and TRBJ1-1; D not resolved. The germline V gene encodes CDR1 PRHDT and CDR2 FYEKMQ (reference sequence). The CDR3 consists of 14 residues. Trimming cost V 5 bases and J 1 base, with 11 bases left between them. In DNA, the CDR3 is TGTGCCAGCAGCCGAGACCTGGGGAACACTGAAGCTTTCTTT. Translated: CASSRDLGNTEAFF.

The rearrangement uses TRBV2 and TRBJ1-2; no clear D. The germline CDR1 and CDR2 sequences are SNHLY and FYNNEI. The CDR3 is made up of 14 amino acids. The V and J ends lost 3 bases and 7 bases respectively, with 15 bases between them. For the CDR3, the DNA is TGTGCCAGCAGTGAGGTAAACCGAGCGAGTGGCTACACCTTC. Encoded protein: CASSEVNRASGYTF.

The chain recombines TRBV4-3 with TRBJ2-2; a weak D match, TRBD1 (6 bases). V was pared by 0 bases and J by 5 bases, with 10 bases between. Looked up from germline, CDR1 is LGHNA and CDR2 is YSLEER. This CDR3 has 15 residues. The CDR3 reads CASSQETGWTGELFF. The CDR3 DNA sequence: TGCGCCAGCAGCCAAGAAACAGGGTGGACCGGGGAGCTGTTTTTT.

The rearrangement links TRBV4-2 to TRBJ2-3, with 10 bases identical to TRBD2. The germline CDR1 and CDR2 sequences are LGHNA and YNFKEQ. The CDR3 has 18 residues. Trimming at V came to 1 base and at J to 5 bases, leaving 12 bases not matched to a gene. This CDR3 is CASSQGLQRGGQGDTQYF. The DNA of the CDR3 is TGTGCCAGCAGCCAAGGACTCCAGCGGGGGGGCCAAGGAGATACGCAGTATTTT.

The V gene is TRBV28, the J gene TRBJ1-2; D possibly corresponds to TRBD1 (5 bases). Germline CDR1 and CDR2: MDHEN and SYDVKM. CDR3 length: 15 amino acids. V was clipped by 5 bases and J by 4 bases, with 17 bases between them. Here the CDR3 DNA reads TGTGCCAGCAGTCTCACCCCTCGGGACTTCTATGGCTACACCTTC. Protein sequence: CASSLTPRDFYGYTF.

The V gene is TRBV19, the J gene TRBJ1-4; no firm D call. The CDR3 covers 15 residues. The V end lost 2 bases, the J end lost 2 bases, and 9 bases lay between the germline ends. CDR1 and CDR2 from the germline V gene are LNHDA and SQIVND (reference sequence). The CDR3 reads CASSILAETNEKLFF. CDR3 DNA sequence: TGTGCCAGTAGTATATTAGCAGAGACTAATGAAAAACTGTTTTTT. Combining the CDR3 with reference TRBV19 and TRBJ1-4 gives the whole variable domain DGGITQSPKYLFRKEGQNVTLSCEQNLNHDAMYWYRQDPGQGLRLIYYSQIVNDFQKGDIAEGYSVSREKKESFPLTVTSAQKNPTAFYLCASSILAETNEKLFFGSGTQLSVL.

This chain uses TRBV14 with TRBJ1-2, with 9 bases aligning to TRBD1. Germline-derived CDR1 and CDR2 are SGHDN and FVKESK. V lost 1 base to trimming and J lost 5 bases; unmatched junction nucleotides: 2. There are 14 residues in the CDR3. DNA for the CDR3: TGTGCCAGCAGCCAAGGGACAGGGGTATATGGCTACACCTTC. It encodes CASSQGTGVYGYTF. Looking up the rest from reference TRBV14 and TRBJ1-2 gives the full variable domain: EAGVTQFPSHSVIEKGQTVTLRCDPISGHDNLYWYRRVMGKEIKFLLHFVKESKQDESGMPNNRFLAERTGGTYSTLKVQPAELEDSGVYFCASSQGTGVYGYTFGSGTRLTVV.

The chain employs TRBV2 and TRBJ2-7, with D tentatively TRBD1 (6 bases). CDR1 is SNHLY, CDR2 FYNNEI, per germline. The CDR3 is 14 residues long. V lost 6 bases and J lost 0, with 12 bases in between. The CDR3: CASRLTGSSYEQYF. The CDR3 nucleotides are TGTGCCAGCAGGTTGACAGGATCCTCCTACGAGCAGTACTTC.

J is TRBJ1-1 and V is TRBV10-3, with D perhaps matching TRBD1 (5 bases). CDR3 length: 13 residues. CDR1 is ENHRY, CDR2 SYGVKD, per germline. V lost 8 bases and J lost 0, with 10 bases in between. The CDR3 nucleotides are TGTGCCATCGGTAGGGGAATGAACACTGAAGCTTTCTTT. Its protein product is CAIGRGMNTEAFF.

The chain links TRBV7-9 to TRBJ2-3, with 12 bases that match TRBD2. This CDR3 region has 15 residues. CDR1 and CDR2 from the germline V gene are SEHNR and FQNEAQ (reference sequence). V trimming: 10 bases; J trimming: 1 base; junction bases outside the gene matches: 6. CDR3 region: CAIHASGGGTDTQYF. The CDR3, as DNA: TGTGCCATCCATGCTAGCGGGGGGGGCACAGATACGCAGTATTTT.

This chain links TRBV18 with TRBJ2-2; TRBD1 matches at 9 bases. CDR1 is KGHSH and CDR2 is LQKENI in the germline V gene. J lost 5 bases, V lost 1 base, and 5 bases had no gene match. This CDR3 has 16 amino acids. The CDR3 DNA follows: TGTGCCAGCTCACCACTACAGGGGGCCAATACCGGGGAGCTGTTTTTT. Amino acid sequence: CASSPLQGANTGELFF.

V is TRBV29-1 and J is TRBJ2-7, with TRBD2 matching 7 bases. Germline lookup yields CDR1 SQVTM and CDR2 ANQGSEA. The CDR3 extends over 13 amino acids. The trim removed 7 bases at V and 2 bases at J, leaving 8 bases unmatched. CDR3 nucleotide sequence: TGCAGCGCAAACTCCGGGGGGACCTACGAGCAGTACTTC. Its translation is CSANSGGTYEQYF.

This clone came up once. This sequence joins TRBV6-5 and TRBJ2-7, with a tentative D call TRBD1 (6 bases). Germline V CDR1 and CDR2: MNHEY, SVGAGI. V was clipped by 3 bases and J by 2 bases, with 11 bases between them. The CDR3 covers 14 residues. This CDR3 reads CASSYGQGTYEQYF. CDR3 DNA sequence: TGTGCCAGCAGTTATGGGCAGGGGACCTACGAGCAGTACTTC.

This chain uses TRBV10-2 with TRBJ2-7; 9 bases match TRBD1. Trimming cost V 7 bases and J 9 bases; bases outside gene matches: 7. Per the germline V gene, CDR1 is WSHSY and CDR2 is SAAADI. This CDR3 comprises 12 residues. This CDR3 reads CASTTGGAGQYF. For the CDR3, the DNA is TGCGCCAGCACAACAGGGGGCGCGGGGCAGTACTTC.

The J gene is TRBJ1-2, the V gene TRBV18; weak D call: TRBD1 (5 bases). CDR3 length: 15 residues. Germline CDR1 is KGHSH and CDR2 is LQKENI. V dropped 1 base and J dropped 4 bases, with 13 bases sitting between them. CDR3 bases: TGTGCCAGCTCACCACTGGGGGTGTTAGGCTATGGCTACACCTTC. It yields the protein CASSPLGVLGYGYTF.

This clone was detected only once. The genes are TRBV4-1 and TRBJ2-1, with no clear D. Germline CDR1 reads MGHRA; CDR2 reads YSYEKL. This CDR3 is 13 amino acids long. V was pared by 2 bases and J by 6 bases, with 8 bases between. CDR3 protein: CASSQPHLNEQFF. In DNA form, the CDR3 reads TGCGCCAGCAGCCAACCACACCTCAATGAGCAGTTCTTC.

The rearrangement links TRBV11-2 to TRBJ2-3; TRBD1 matches at 7 bases. The CDR3 is 16 residues long. The ends lost 1 base at V and 4 bases at J; junction bases unmatched: 8. Germline V gene lookup returns CDR1 SGHAT and CDR2 FQNNGV. The CDR3 region has the DNA TGTGCCAGCAGCTTAGGAGGCAGGGGGTGGGCAGATACGCAGTATTTT. This codes for CASSLGGRGWADTQYF.

The V and J genes are TRBV11-2 and TRBJ2-5; no definite D call. Near its end, the DNA agrees better with TRBJ2-7, so the J call may be wrong. CDR1 is SGHAT and CDR2 is FQNNGV in the germline V gene. The length of the CDR3 is 13 residues. The CDR3: CASSLLVGYEQYF. As DNA, the CDR3 is TGTGCCAGCAGCTTACTTGTCGGCTACGAGCAGTACTTC.